The source of this T cell receptor (beta chain) is a study of blood T cell repertoires in COVID-19. This CDR3 contains 13 residues. Germline V gene data show CDR1 as SGHVS and CDR2 as FQNEAQ. J was trimmed by 3 bases and V by 4 bases; bases with no gene match: 1. Profiled with immunoSEQ multiplex PCR; TCRdb holds only in-frame clones, not every one. The sample has 80,000 to 100,000 clones; almost 90% are singletons. Sequenced: peripheral blood. The TCR was taken from a man in his forties or fifties with COVID-19, enrolled during active disease. The genes are TRBV7-8 and TRBJ1-1, with 8 bases lining up with TRBD1. For the CDR3, the DNA is TGTGCCAGCAGCTCGGACAGGGACACTGAAGCTTTCTTT. Its protein is CASSSDRDTEAFF.